Below are 10 T cell receptor beta chains sequenced from a single sample in a study of shared clonotypes between healthy human individuals. Here immunoSEQ multiplex PCR was the method, and the copy in TCRdb shows in-frame clones only, minus some. The sample includes 2,500,000 or so clones, about 90% seen only once; the top ten take approximately 0.39%. Sequencing was carried out using naive CD4+ T cells from PBMCs. Stated subset: CD45RA+ positively selected. These receptors were collected from a young man in good health. Some clones in this sample may be carry-over from other donors' samples.

The CDR3 DNA is TGTGCCACCTTTACCGAAGGGCGATCCTACAATGAGCAGTTCTTC. Encoded protein: CATFTEGRSYNEQFF. The rearrangement joins TRBV10-3 to TRBJ2-1; no clear D gene. The CDR3 totals 15 residues. Per the germline V gene, CDR1 is ENHRY and CDR2 is SYGVKD. V shed 10 bases and J shed 1 base, with 17 bases lying between them.

The CDR3, as DNA: TGCAGCGTTCGTCCAGGGGGCTCGACAGATACGCAGTATTTT. Encoded protein: CSVRPGGSTDTQYF. The chain carries TRBV29-1 and TRBJ2-3, with 8 positions matching TRBD1. The V gene end was trimmed by 5 bases and the J gene end by 3 bases; junction bases not matched to a gene: 7. There are 14 residues in the CDR3. Germline CDR1 and CDR2: SQVTM and ANQGSEA.

Only a few counts were recorded for this clone. The CDR3 is CASSDQAPGNTEAFF. CDR3 sequence (DNA): TGCGCCAGCAGCGATCAGGCCCCCGGGAACACTGAAGCTTTCTTT. The chain employs TRBV5-1 and TRBJ1-1; no definite D call. The V and J ends lost 4 bases and 1 base respectively, with 14 bases between them. The CDR3 has 15 amino acids. Germline CDR1 SGHRS, CDR2 YFSETQ.

The chain has TRBV28 and TRBJ1-2; D unresolved. This CDR3 has 11 amino acids. V was pared by 8 bases and J by 7 bases, with 11 bases between. Looked up from germline, CDR1 is MDHEN and CDR2 is SYDVKM. The CDR3 DNA is TGTGCCAGCCTCGGCAGCTCTGGCTACACCTTC. As protein: CASLGSSGYTF.

This sequence joins TRBV4-3 and TRBJ2-3; D is tentatively TRBD1 or TRBD2 (7 bases each). V shed 0 bases and J shed 4 bases, with 11 bases lying between them. This CDR3 region has 15 residues. Looked up from germline, CDR1 is LGHNA and CDR2 is YSLEER. The CDR3 sequence: CASSQEAGGADTQYF. CDR3 coding DNA: TGCGCCAGCAGCCAAGAGGCAGGGGGGGCAGATACGCAGTATTTT.

The V and J genes are TRBV28 and TRBJ1-1; D is uncertain. The CDR3 has 16 residues. V lost 5 bases to trimming and J lost 1 base, with 17 bases between them. The germline gives CDR1 MDHEN, CDR2 SYDVKM. The CDR3 DNA reads TGTGCCAGCAGTAGTTTGGCGCCCGACGCGAACACTGAAGCTTTCTTT. It codes for CASSSLAPDANTEAFF.

This chain joins TRBV27 and TRBJ2-3; D remains ambiguous. The germline gives CDR1 MNHEY, CDR2 SMNVEV (reference sequence). V was trimmed by 5 bases and J by 0 bases, leaving 15 bases between them. The CDR3 is 16 residues long. The CDR3: CASSAPLRSSTDTQYF. In DNA, the CDR3 is TGTGCCAGCAGTGCCCCTCTCAGGAGTAGCACAGATACGCAGTATTTT.

V usage is TRBV7-9 and J usage is TRBJ2-2; maybe TRBD1 (6 bases). V was shortened by 5 bases and J by 0 bases, with 7 bases between the two germline ends. The germline CDR1 and CDR2 sequences are SEHNR and FQNEAQ (reference sequence). The CDR3 extends over 14 amino acids. CDR3 in amino acids: CASSRDTNTGELFF. The CDR3 DNA follows: TGTGCCAGCAGCCGGGACACGAACACCGGGGAGCTGTTTTTT.

In its sample, this clone was seen once. This chain joins TRBV5-1 and TRBJ2-3; 7 bases line up with TRBD1. The V segment lost 4 bases and the J segment 3 bases; nucleotides outside the gene matches: 5. Looked up from germline, CDR1 is SGHRS and CDR2 is YFSETQ. The CDR3 runs 14 residues. The CDR3, as DNA: TGCGCCAGCAGCCACGGGACAGTAACAGATACGCAGTATTTT. Protein: CASSHGTVTDTQYF.

This chain links TRBV5-1 with TRBJ1-2; D gene ambiguous. Germline values: CDR1 SGHRS, CDR2 YFSETQ. The CDR3 covers 13 residues. Trimming cost V 2 bases and J 5 bases, with 10 bases left between them. The CDR3 DNA is TGCGCCAGCAGCTTCCCGGGAGAATATGGCTACACCTTC. Translating it yields CASSFPGEYGYTF.